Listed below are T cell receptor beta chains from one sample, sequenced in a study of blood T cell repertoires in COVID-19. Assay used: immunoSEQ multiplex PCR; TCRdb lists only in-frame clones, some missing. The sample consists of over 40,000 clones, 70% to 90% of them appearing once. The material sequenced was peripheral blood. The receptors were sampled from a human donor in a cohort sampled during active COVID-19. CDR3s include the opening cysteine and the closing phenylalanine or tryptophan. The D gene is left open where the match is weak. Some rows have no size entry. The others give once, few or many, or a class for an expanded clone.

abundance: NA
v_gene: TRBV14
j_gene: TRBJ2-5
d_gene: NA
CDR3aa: CASSQAVRGETQYF
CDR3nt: TGTGCCAGCAGCCAAGCTGTCCGGGGAGAGACCCAGTACTTC

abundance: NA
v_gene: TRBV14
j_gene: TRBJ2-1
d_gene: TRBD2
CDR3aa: CASSQDLGLAGGRGQFF
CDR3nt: TGTGCCAGCAGCCAAGATCTAGGACTAGCGGGAGGCCGGGGGCAGTTCTTC

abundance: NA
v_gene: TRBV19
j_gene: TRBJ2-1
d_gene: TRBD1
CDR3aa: CASRGTEYNEQFF
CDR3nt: TGTGCCAGTAGAGGGACAGAGTACAATGAGCAGTTCTTC

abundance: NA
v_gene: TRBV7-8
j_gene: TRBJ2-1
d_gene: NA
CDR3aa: CASSPHGGVDNEQFF
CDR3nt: TGTGCCAGCAGCCCTCATGGCGGGGTTGACAATGAGCAGTTCTTC

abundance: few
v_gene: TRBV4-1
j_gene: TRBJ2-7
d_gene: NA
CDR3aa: CASSQDPGVEQYF
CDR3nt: TGCGCCAGCAGCCAAGATCCCGGGGTTGAGCAGTACTTC

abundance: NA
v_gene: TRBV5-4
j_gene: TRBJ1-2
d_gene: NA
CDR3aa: CASTRSGGDGYTF
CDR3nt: TGTGCCAGCACCCGTTCTGGGGGCGATGGCTACACCTTC

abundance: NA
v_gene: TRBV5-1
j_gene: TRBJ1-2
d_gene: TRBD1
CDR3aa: CASSYGQGEGHGYTF
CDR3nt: TGCGCCAGCAGTTACGGACAGGGTGAGGGCCATGGCTACACCTTC

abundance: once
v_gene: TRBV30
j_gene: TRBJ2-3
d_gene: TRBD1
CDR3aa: CAWSRDRGTDTQYF
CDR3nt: TGTGCCTGGAGTCGGGACAGGGGCACAGATACGCAGTATTTT

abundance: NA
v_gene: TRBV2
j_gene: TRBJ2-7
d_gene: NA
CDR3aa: CASSEGGRVLYEQYF
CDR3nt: TGTGCCAGCAGTGAGGGGGGTAGGGTTCTCTACGAGCAGTACTTC

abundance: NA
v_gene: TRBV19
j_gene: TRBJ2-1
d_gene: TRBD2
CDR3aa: CASMAGGYNEQFF
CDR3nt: TGTGCCAGTATGGCGGGGGGATACAATGAGCAGTTCTTC

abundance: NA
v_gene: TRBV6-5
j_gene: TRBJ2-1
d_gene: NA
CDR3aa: CASIVGIGDYNEQFF
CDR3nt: TGTGCCAGCATCGTAGGAATAGGGGACTACAATGAGCAGTTCTTC

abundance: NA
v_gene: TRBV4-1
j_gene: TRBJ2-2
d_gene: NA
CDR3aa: CASRYSVRGAANTGELFF
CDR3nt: TGCGCCAGCAGGTACTCGGTCAGGGGGGCGGCGAACACCGGGGAGCTGTTTTTT

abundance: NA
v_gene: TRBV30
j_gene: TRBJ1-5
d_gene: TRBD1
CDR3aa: CAWSGQANQPQHF
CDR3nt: TGTGCCTGGAGCGGACAGGCTAATCAGCCCCAGCATTTT

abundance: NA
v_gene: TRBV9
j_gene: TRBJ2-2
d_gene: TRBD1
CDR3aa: CASSSRNRGTGELFF
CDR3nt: TGTGCCAGCAGCTCACGTAACAGGGGCACCGGGGAGCTGTTTTTT

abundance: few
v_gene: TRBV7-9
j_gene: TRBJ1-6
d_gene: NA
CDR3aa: CASSTGRQGVSSPLHF
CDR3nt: TGTGCCAGCAGCACCGGGAGGCAGGGAGTATCTTCACCCCTCCACTTT

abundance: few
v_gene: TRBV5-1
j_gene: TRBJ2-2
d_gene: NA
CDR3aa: CASSDDSYTGELFF
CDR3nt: TGCGCCAGCAGCGATGACAGCTACACCGGGGAGCTGTTTTTT

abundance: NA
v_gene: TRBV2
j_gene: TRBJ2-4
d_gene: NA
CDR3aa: CASSESSGVAKNIQYF
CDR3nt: TGTGCCAGCAGTGAAAGTAGCGGTGTCGCCAAAAACATTCAGTACTTC

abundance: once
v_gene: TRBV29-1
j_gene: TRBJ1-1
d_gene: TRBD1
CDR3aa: CSVEDSGTGAFF
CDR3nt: TGCAGCGTTGAAGATAGTGGGACAGGGGCGTTCTTT

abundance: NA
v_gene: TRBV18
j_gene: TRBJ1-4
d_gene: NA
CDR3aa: CASSPRAATNEKLFF
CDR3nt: TGTGCCAGCTCACCACGGGCCGCAACTAATGAAAAACTGTTTTTT

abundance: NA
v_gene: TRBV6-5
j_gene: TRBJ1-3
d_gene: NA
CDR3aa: CGMGQGPGNTIYF
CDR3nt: TGTGGGATGGGGCAGGGGCCTGGAAACACCATATATTTT

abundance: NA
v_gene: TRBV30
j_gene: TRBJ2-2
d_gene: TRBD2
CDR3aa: CAWTLTSGRTGELFF
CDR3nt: TGTGCCTGGACCTTGACTAGCGGGAGAACCGGGGAGCTGTTTTTT

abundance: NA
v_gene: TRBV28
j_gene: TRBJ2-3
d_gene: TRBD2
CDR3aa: CASSSQAGDGDTQYF
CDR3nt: TGTGCCAGCAGTTCCCAAGCGGGGGATGGAGATACGCAGTATTTT

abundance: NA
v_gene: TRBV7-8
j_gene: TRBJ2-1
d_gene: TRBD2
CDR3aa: CASSWTSQEGGEQFF
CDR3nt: TGTGCCAGCAGCTGGACTAGCCAAGAGGGTGGTGAGCAGTTCTTC

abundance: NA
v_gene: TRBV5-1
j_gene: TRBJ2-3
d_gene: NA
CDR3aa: CASVRDLGTDTQYF
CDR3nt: TGCGCCAGCGTCAGGGATTTGGGCACAGATACGCAGTATTTT

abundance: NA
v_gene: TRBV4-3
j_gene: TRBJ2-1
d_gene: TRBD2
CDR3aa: CASSPSSRGLARLNEQFF
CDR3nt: TGCGCCAGCAGCCCTTCAAGCAGGGGACTAGCTCGGTTGAATGAGCAGTTCTTC

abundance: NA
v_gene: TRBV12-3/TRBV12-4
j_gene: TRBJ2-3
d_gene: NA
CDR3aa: CASSFRAGDTQYF
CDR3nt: TGTGCCAGCAGTTTCCGAGCGGGAGATACGCAGTATTTT

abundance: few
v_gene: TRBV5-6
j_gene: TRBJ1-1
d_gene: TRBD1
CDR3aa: CASSSGQGKQTEAFF
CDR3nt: TGTGCCAGCAGCTCGGGACAGGGGAAGCAGACTGAAGCTTTCTTT

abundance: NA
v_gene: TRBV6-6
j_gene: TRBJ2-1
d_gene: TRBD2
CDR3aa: CASSYVSSGYNEQFF
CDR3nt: TGTGCCAGCAGTTACGTCTCTAGCGGGTACAATGAGCAGTTCTTC

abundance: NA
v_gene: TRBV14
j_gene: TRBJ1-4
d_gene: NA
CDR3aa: CASSQDTTNEKLFF
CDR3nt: TGTGCCAGCAGCCAGGACACAACTAATGAAAAACTGTTTTTT

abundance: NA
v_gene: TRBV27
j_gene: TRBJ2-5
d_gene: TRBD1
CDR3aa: CASSLGQMYQETQYF
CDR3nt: TGTGCCAGCAGCCTGGGACAGATGTACCAAGAGACCCAGTACTTC

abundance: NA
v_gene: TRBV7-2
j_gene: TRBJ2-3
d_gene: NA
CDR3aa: CASSLGGEADTQYF
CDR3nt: TGTGCCAGCAGTTTAGGGGGAGAGGCGGATACGCAGTATTTT

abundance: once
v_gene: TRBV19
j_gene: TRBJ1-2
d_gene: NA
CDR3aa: CASSIKELTGYTF
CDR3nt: TGTGCCAGTAGTATTAAAGAGCTCACTGGCTACACCTTC

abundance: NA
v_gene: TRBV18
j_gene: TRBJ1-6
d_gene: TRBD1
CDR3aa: CASSRDRRNSPLHF
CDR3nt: TGTGCCAGCTCACGGGACAGGAGAAATTCACCCCTCCACTTT

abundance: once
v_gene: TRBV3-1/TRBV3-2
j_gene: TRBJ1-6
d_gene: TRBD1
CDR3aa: CASSETGGGTPLHF
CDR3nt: TGTGCCAGCAGCGAAACAGGGGGAGGTACACCCCTCCACTTT

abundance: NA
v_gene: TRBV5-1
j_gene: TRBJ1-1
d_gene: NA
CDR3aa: CASSRSGENTEAFF
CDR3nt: TGCGCCAGCAGCCGGTCGGGAGAAAACACTGAAGCTTTCTTT

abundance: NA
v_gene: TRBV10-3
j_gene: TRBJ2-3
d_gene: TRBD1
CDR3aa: CAISSRTGGETDTQYF
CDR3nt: TGTGCCATCAGTTCACGGACAGGGGGCGAGACAGATACGCAGTATTTT

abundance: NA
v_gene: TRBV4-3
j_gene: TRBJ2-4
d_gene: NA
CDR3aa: CASSQEKAGRAGSKNIQYF
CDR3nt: TGCGCCAGCAGCCAAGAGAAGGCTGGCAGGGCCGGGTCCAAAAACATTCAGTACTTC

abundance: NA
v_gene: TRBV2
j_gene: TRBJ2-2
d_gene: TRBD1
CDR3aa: CASIGQVNTGELFF
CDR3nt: TGTGCCAGCATAGGACAGGTGAACACCGGGGAGCTGTTTTTT

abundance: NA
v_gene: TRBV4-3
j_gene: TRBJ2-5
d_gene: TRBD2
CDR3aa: CASSQDYKTGGVWETQYF
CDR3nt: TGCGCCAGCAGCCAAGATTATAAGACGGGAGGTGTTTGGGAGACCCAGTACTTC

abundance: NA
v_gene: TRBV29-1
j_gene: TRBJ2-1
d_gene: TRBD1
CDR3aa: CSVHRGAGEQFF
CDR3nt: TGCAGCGTTCACAGGGGAGCCGGGGAGCAGTTCTTC

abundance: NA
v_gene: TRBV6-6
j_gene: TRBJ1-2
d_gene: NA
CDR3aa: CASSQGFNYGYTF
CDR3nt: TGTGCCAGCAGCCAGGGGTTTAACTATGGCTACACCTTC

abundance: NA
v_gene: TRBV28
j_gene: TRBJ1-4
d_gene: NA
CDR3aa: CASSFAGGRREKLFF
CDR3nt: TGTGCCAGCAGTTTTGCGGGGGGGCGCCGGGAAAAACTGTTTTTT

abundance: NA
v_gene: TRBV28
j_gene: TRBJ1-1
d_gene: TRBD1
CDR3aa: CASRGQGRTEAFF
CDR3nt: TGTGCCAGCAGGGGACAGGGGCGCACTGAAGCTTTCTTT

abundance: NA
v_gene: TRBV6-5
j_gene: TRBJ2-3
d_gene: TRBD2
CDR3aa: CASSLRLAGTDTQYF
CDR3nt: TGTGCCAGCAGTTTACGACTAGCGGGAACAGATACGCAGTATTTT

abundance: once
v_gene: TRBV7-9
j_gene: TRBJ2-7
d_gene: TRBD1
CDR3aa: CASSLDRGNEQYF
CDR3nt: TGTGCCAGCAGCCTTGACAGGGGAAACGAGCAGTACTTC

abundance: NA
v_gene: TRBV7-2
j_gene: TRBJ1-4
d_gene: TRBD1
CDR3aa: CASSYRDRGRTNEKLFF
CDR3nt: TGTGCCAGCAGCTACCGGGACAGGGGGCGAACTAATGAAAAACTGTTTTTT

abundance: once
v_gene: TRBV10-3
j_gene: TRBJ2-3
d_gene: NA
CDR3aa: CAISAEGASTDTQYF
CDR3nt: TGTGCCATCAGTGCGGAGGGGGCAAGCACAGATACGCAGTATTTT

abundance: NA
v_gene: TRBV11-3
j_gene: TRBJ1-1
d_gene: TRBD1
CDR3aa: CASSLGTGQGADEAFF
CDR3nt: TGTGCCAGCAGCTTGGGTACTGGACAGGGGGCTGATGAAGCTTTCTTT

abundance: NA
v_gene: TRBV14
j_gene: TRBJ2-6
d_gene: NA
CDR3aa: CASSQLSGANVLTF
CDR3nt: TGTGCCAGCAGCCAGCTATCCGGGGCCAACGTCCTGACTTTC

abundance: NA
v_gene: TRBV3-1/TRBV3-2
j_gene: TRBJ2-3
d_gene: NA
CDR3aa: CASSLRTVITDTQYF
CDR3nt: TGTGCCAGCAGCCTCAGGACAGTTATAACAGATACGCAGTATTTT

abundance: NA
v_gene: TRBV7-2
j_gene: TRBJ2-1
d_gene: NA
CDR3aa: CASSPLSWEAHNEQFF
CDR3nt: TGTGCCAGCAGCCCGCTGTCGTGGGAGGCGCACAATGAGCAGTTCTTC

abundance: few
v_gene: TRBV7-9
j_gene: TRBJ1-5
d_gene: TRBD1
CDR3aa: CASSLEGQGAGNQPQHF
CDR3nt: TGTGCCAGCAGCTTAGAGGGACAGGGGGCCGGCAATCAGCCCCAGCATTTT

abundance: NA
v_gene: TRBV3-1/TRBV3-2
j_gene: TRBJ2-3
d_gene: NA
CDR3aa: CASSQEDRDGSPDTQYF
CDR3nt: TGTGCCAGCAGCCAAGAAGACCGGGACGGGAGTCCAGATACGCAGTATTTT

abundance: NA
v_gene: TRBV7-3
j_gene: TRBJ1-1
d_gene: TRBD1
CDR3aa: CASSLDRDTEAFF
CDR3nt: TGTGCCAGCAGCCTCGACAGGGACACTGAAGCTTTCTTT